This T cell receptor beta chain was captured in a study of blood T cells in healthy people across ages. Study observations and caveats: Per million T cells, the diversity of TCR beta decreased roughly linearly as age advanced. Long-lived donors carried more naive CD4+ cells and greater diversity than aged donors.

CDR3 size: 13 residues. V dropped 6 bases and J dropped 2 bases, with 11 bases sitting between them. The germline CDR1 and CDR2 sequences are SNHLY and FYNNEI. With regard to this clonotype: Its specificity is unknown.

A second roughly 7 to 11 cycle PCR used barcoded and J-beta primers. Every sample returned 3 million or more CDR3-containing paired-end reads. TCRdb analysed the 5' RACE reads with MiXCR anew, one entry per CDR3 protein. The data hold some 1 million distinct CDR3 sequences, with under 55% observed a single time. Total RNA extraction produced at least 5.5 micrograms (per sample) for the study. This clonotype was obtained from a woman in her fifties or sixties in good health. The chain has TRBV2 and TRBJ2-7; D may correspond to TRBD1 or TRBD2 (5 bases each). The specimen was blood. The CDR3 is CASSGTLTYEQYF. In nucleotides, the CDR3 is TGTGCCAGCAGCGGGACGCTGACCTACGAGCAGTACTTC.